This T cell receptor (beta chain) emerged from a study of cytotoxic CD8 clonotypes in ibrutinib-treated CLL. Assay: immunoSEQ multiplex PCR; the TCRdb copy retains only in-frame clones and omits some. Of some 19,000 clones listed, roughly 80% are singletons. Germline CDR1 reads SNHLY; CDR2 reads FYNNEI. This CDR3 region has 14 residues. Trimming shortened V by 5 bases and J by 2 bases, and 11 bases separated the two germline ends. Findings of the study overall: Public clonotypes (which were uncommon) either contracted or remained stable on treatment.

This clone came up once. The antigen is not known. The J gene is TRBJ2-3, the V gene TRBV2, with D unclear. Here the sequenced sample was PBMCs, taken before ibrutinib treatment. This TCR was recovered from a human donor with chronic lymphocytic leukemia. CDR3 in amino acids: CASSSAQYTDTQYF. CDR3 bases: TGTGCCAGCAGTTCCGCCCAGTACACAGATACGCAGTATTTT.